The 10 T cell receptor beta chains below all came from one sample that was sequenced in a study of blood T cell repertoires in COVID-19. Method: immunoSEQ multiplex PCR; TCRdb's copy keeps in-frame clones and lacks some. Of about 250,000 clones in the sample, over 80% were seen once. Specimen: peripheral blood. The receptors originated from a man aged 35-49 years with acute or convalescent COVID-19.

The CDR3 spells CASPPSSGSTYNEQFF. In nucleotides, the CDR3 is TGTGCCAGTCCCCCCTCCAGCGGGAGCACATACAATGAGCAGTTCTTC. The rearrangement links TRBV28 to TRBJ2-1; the match to TRBD2 covers 8 bases. Per germline, CDR1 MDHEN and CDR2 SYDVKM. Unmatched junction bases numbered 14, after V lost 9 bases and J lost 4 bases. The CDR3 has 16 residues. The full variable domain, with the rest looked up from reference TRBV28 and TRBJ2-1, is DVKVTQSSRYLVKRTGEKVFLECVQDMDHENMFWYRQDPGLGLRLIYFSYDVKMKEKGDIPEGYSVSREKKERFSLILESASTNQTSMYLCASPPSSGSTYNEQFFGPGTRLTVL.

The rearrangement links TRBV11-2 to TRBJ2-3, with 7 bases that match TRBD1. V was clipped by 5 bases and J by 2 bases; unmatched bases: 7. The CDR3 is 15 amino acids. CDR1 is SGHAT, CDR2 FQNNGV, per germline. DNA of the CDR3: TGTGCCAGCAGCCCAGGGGGAGCGATCACAGATACGCAGTATTTT. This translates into CASSPGGAITDTQYF. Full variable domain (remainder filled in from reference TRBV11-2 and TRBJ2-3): EAGVAQSPRYKIIEKRQSVAFWCNPISGHATLYWYQQILGQGPKLLIQFQNNGVVDDSQLPKDRFSAERLKGVDSTLKIQPAKLEDSAVYLCASSPGGAITDTQYFGPGTRLTVL.

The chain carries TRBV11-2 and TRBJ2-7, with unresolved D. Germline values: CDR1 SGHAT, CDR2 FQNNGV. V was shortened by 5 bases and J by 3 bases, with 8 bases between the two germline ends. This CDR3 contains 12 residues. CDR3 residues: CASSPRFYEQYF. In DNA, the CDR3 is TGTGCCAGCAGCCCGAGATTCTACGAGCAGTACTTC.

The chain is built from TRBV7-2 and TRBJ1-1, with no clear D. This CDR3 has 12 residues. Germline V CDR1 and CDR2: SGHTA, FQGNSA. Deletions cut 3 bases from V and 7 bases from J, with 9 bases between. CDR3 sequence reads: CASSLGGSEAFF. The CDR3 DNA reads TGTGCCAGCAGCTTGGGAGGGAGTGAAGCTTTCTTT. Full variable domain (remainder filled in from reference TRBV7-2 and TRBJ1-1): GAGVSQSPSNKVTEKGKDVELRCDPISGHTALYWYRQSLGQGLEFLIYFQGNSAPDKSGLPSDRFSAERTGGSVSTLTIQRTQQEDSAVYLCASSLGGSEAFFGQGTRLTVV.

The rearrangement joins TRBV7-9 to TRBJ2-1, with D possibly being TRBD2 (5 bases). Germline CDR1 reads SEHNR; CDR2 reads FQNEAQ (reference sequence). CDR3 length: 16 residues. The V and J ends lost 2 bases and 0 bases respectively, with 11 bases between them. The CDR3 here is CASSLFSGSSYNEQFF. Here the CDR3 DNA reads TGTGCCAGCAGCTTATTCAGCGGTAGCTCCTACAATGAGCAGTTCTTC.

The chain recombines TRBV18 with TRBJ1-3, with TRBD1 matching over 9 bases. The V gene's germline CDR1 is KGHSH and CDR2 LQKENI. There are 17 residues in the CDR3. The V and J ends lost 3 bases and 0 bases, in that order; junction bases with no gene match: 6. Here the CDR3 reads CASSPGQGRDSGNTIYF. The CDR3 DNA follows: TGTGCCAGCTCACCGGGACAGGGAAGGGACTCTGGAAACACCATATATTTT.

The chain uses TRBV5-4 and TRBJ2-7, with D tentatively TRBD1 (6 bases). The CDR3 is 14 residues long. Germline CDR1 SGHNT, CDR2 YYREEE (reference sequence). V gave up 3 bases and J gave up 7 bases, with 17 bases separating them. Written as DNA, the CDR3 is TGTGCCAGCAGCTCCGGGACACCCAGGTTGGAGCAGTACTTC. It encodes CASSSGTPRLEQYF.

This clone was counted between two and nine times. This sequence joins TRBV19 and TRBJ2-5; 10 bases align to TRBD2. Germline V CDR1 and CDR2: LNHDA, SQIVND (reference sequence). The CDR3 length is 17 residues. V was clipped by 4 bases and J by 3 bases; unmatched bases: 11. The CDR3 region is CASSNAWLAGVEETQYF. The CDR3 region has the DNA TGTGCCAGTAGTAACGCTTGGCTAGCGGGAGTTGAAGAGACCCAGTACTTC.

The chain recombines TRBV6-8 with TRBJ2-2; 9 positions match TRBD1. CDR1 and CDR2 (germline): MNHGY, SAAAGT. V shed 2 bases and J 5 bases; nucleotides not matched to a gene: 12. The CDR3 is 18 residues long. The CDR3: CASSYVHEGDRVTGELFF. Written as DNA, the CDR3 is TGTGCCAGCAGTTACGTACATGAAGGGGACAGGGTAACCGGGGAGCTGTTTTTT.

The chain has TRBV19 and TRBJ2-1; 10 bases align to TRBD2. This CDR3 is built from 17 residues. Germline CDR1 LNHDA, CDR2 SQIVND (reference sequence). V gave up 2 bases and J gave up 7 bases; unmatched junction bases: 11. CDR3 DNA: TGTGCCAGTAGTATATTAGCTAGCGGGAGCCCCCGGAATGAGCAGTTCTTC. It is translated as CASSILASGSPRNEQFF.